The 10 T cell receptor beta chains given below trace back to one sample, sequenced in a study of shared clonotypes between healthy human individuals. The table came from immunoSEQ multiplex PCR; TCRdb's copy has only in-frame clones and leaves some out. The sample has about 2 million clones; roughly 95% are singletons. Only CD45RO-negative cells positively selected for CCR7 counted as naive CD8 cells, so terminally differentiated effector memory CD45RA+ cells were excluded. Sequencing was performed on naive CD8+ T cells sorted from blood. The receptors were gathered from a man younger than 35 in good health.

The chain uses TRBV7-9 and TRBJ2-1, with unresolved D. Germline CDR1 is SEHNR and CDR2 is FQNEAQ (reference sequence). CDR3 size: 13 residues. Deletions cut 0 bases from V and 12 bases from J, with 12 bases between. CDR3 residues: CASSLADSRGQFF. The DNA of the CDR3 is TGTGCCAGCAGCTTAGCCGACTCCCGAGGGCAGTTCTTC. Supplemented by reference TRBV7-9 and TRBJ2-1, the full variable domain reads DTGVSQNPRHKITKRGQNVTFRCDPISEHNRLYWYRQTLGQGPEFLTYFQNEAQLEKSRLLSDRFSAERPKGSFSTLEIQRTEQGDSAMYLCASSLADSRGQFFGPGTRLTVL.

This chain connects TRBV5-6 to TRBJ2-5; no clear D. This CDR3 spans 14 amino acids. The germline gives CDR1 SGHDT, CDR2 YYEEEE. V was shortened by 4 bases and J by 4 bases, with 14 bases between the two germline ends. The CDR3 DNA sequence: TGTGCCAGCAGCCCTGTGACCGGTTTAGAGACCCAGTACTTC. Translating gives CASSPVTGLETQYF.

This clone was seen a single time. The rearrangement uses TRBV2 and TRBJ1-5, with TRBD1 identical over 7 bases. The CDR3 runs 19 residues. V gave up 6 bases and J gave up 0 bases; unmatched junction bases: 17. CDR1 SNHLY and CDR2 FYNNEI come from the germline V gene. The CDR3 DNA sequence: TGTGCCAGCAGCCAGATCCGGGACAGCGCGCGTTATAGCAATCAGCCCCAGCATTTT. Residues: CASSQIRDSARYSNQPQHF.

This clone appeared a single time. V gene TRBV19 combines with J gene TRBJ2-7; D unclear. The V end lost 8 bases, the J end lost 5 bases, and 22 bases lay between the germline ends. The CDR3 covers 15 residues. The germline V gene encodes CDR1 LNHDA and CDR2 SQIVND (reference sequence). The CDR3 DNA is TGTGCCAGTTCGTCGGGCATTGATGAATGGAACGAGCAGTACTTC. As protein: CASSSGIDEWNEQYF. Variable domain in full (rest from reference TRBV19 and TRBJ2-7): DGGITQSPKYLFRKEGQNVTLSCEQNLNHDAMYWYRQDPGQGLRLIYYSQIVNDFQKGDIAEGYSVSREKKESFPLTVTSAQKNPTAFYLCASSSGIDEWNEQYFGPGTRLTVT.

The rearrangement links TRBV7-2 to TRBJ1-4, with D possibly being TRBD1 (5 bases). With 1 base removed from V and 7 bases from J, the gap between germline ends came to 19 bases. This CDR3 comprises 17 residues. Germline CDR1 and CDR2: SGHTA and FQGNSA. In DNA form, the CDR3 reads TGTGCCAGCAGCTTAGGAGGGGCGGGGAGAAGAGGTGAAAAACTGTTTTTT. Its protein is CASSLGGAGRRGEKLFF.

The chain joins TRBV4-1 to TRBJ1-3; D unclear. The length of the CDR3 is 14 residues. Germline V gene lookup returns CDR1 MGHRA and CDR2 YSYEKL. V gave up 3 bases and J gave up 7 bases, with 13 bases separating them. The CDR3 protein is CASSQWDSENTIYF. The CDR3 bases are TGCGCCAGCAGCCAGTGGGATAGTGAGAACACCATATATTTT.

This sequence joins TRBV4-3 and TRBJ2-1; 13 nucleotides line up with TRBD2. CDR3 length: 15 amino acids. Germline CDR1 is LGHNA and CDR2 is YSLEER. The junction had 2 bases not matched to a gene; V was cut back by 3 bases and J by 6 bases. CDR3 loop: CASSHGLAGVNEQFF. For the CDR3, the DNA is TGCGCCAGCAGCCACGGACTAGCGGGAGTCAATGAGCAGTTCTTC.

The chain is built from TRBV5-6 and TRBJ2-7, with 7 bases fitting TRBD2. V was clipped by 4 bases and J by 1 base; unmatched bases: 5. Germline V CDR1 and CDR2: SGHDT, YYEEEE. This CDR3 spans 14 amino acids. This chain's CDR3 is CASSIGTTSYEQYF. For the CDR3, the DNA is TGTGCCAGCAGCATCGGGACTACTTCCTACGAGCAGTACTTC. The entire variable domain, with the rest obtained from reference TRBV5-6 and TRBJ2-7, is as follows: DAGVTQSPTHLIKTRGQQVTLRCSPKSGHDTVSWYQQALGQGPQFIFQYYEEEERQRGNFPDRFSGHQFPNYSSELNVNALLLGDSALYLCASSIGTTSYEQYFGPGTRLTVT.

In its sample, this clone was seen once. This chain joins TRBV11-2 and TRBJ2-7; 11 nucleotides align to TRBD2. CDR1 is SGHAT and CDR2 is FQNNGV in the germline V gene. Germline trimming cut 1 base from V and 2 bases from J; bases unmatched to any gene: 1. The CDR3 runs to 15 residues. The CDR3 DNA is TGTGCCAGCAGCTTAGGTAGCGGGGGGGCCTACGAGCAGTACTTC. Its protein product is CASSLGSGGAYEQYF. The full variable domain, its missing parts supplied by reference TRBV11-2 and TRBJ2-7, is EAGVAQSPRYKIIEKRQSVAFWCNPISGHATLYWYQQILGQGPKLLIQFQNNGVVDDSQLPKDRFSAERLKGVDSTLKIQPAKLEDSAVYLCASSLGSGGAYEQYFGPGTRLTVT.

V usage is TRBV5-6 and J usage is TRBJ1-2, with 8 bases fitting TRBD1. The germline CDR1 and CDR2 sequences are SGHDT and YYEEEE. The CDR3 is 15 residues long. V trimming: 4 bases; J trimming: 6 bases; junction bases outside the gene matches: 11. The CDR3 protein is CASSEGQVVIDGYTF. CDR3 nucleotide sequence: TGTGCCAGCAGCGAGGGACAGGTAGTGATAGATGGCTACACCTTC.